The next 10 T cell receptor beta chains were all read from a single sample in a study of T-cell reconstitution after alpha-beta-depleted transplantation in children (dated by TCRdb to 2015 to 2016). Library generation was performed with PCR. Sequencing used an Illumina HiSeq 2500. TCR library preparation used molecular barcoding, with unique molecular identifiers applied to normalize quantification of the TCRbeta repertoire. The raw public data were reprocessed by TCRdb itself: fastp quality trimming at Q25, MiXCR clonotype calling, in-frame beta chains only. Here each entry gathers all rows of one CDR3 protein and keeps the most common genes and DNA. The sample includes 250,000 to 400,000 distinct CDR3 sequences, with approximately 23% observed a single time. The ten largest account for roughly 9.7% of the sample. The sample's treatment or condition label is to be understood as: allogeneic hematopoietic cell transplantation with graft depleted of TCRalphabeta T cells and CD19 B cells.

The material sequenced was PBMCs, mostly from graft donor cells, taken 180 days after TCRalphabeta/CD19-depleted stem cell transplant. These receptors all come from a male patient aged 10 to 17 who had a stem cell transplant for acute lymphoblastic leukemia, so the T cells may come from the graft donor.

The chain uses TRBV3-1 and TRBJ2-1; D unresolved. Trimming shortened V by 1 base and J by 8 bases, and 6 bases separated the two germline ends. This CDR3 contains 12 residues. CDR1 is LGHDT and CDR2 is YNNKEL in the germline V gene (reference sequence). Written as DNA, the CDR3 is TGTGCCAGCAGCCAAGCCTATTATGAGCAGTTCTTC. Residues: CASSQAYYEQFF.

A few counts support this clonotype. The rearrangement uses TRBV18 and TRBJ2-5; TRBD1 might be the D (6 bases). The CDR3 contains 15 residues. The V and J ends lost 6 bases and 3 bases respectively, with 17 bases between them. Germline loops: CDR1 KGHSH, CDR2 LQKENI. CDR3 coding DNA: TGTGCCAGCTCCCGGCACAGGGATGAGGAAGAGACCCAGTACTTC. It yields the protein CASSRHRDEEETQYF.

This clonotype was picked up a small number of times. This chain links TRBV15 with TRBJ2-2; D remains unclear. Germline V gene lookup returns CDR1 LNHNV and CDR2 YYDKDF (reference sequence). The CDR3 is made up of 13 amino acids. The V gene lost 8 bases and the J gene lost 2 bases, with 9 bases spanning the gap. The CDR3 region is CATALVNTGELFF. For the CDR3, the DNA is TGTGCCACCGCGCTCGTTAACACCGGGGAGCTGTTTTTT. Full variable domain (outside the CDR3, taken from reference TRBV15 and TRBJ2-2): DAMVIQNPRYQVTQFGKPVTLSCSQTLNHNVMYWYQQKSSQAPKLLFHYYDKDFNNEADTPDNFQSRRPNTSFCFLDIRSPGLGDTAMYLCATALVNTGELFFGEGSRLTVL.

The chain couples TRBV7-3 to TRBJ2-3; D unresolved. Germline loops: CDR1 SGHTA, CDR2 FQGTGA. Trimming shortened V by 1 base and J by 5 bases, and 13 bases separated the two germline ends. This CDR3 contains 15 residues. CDR3 in DNA: TGTGCCAGCAGCTTAAATCGATACGTAAAAGATACGCAGTATTTT. Amino acid sequence: CASSLNRYVKDTQYF.

This clonotype was observed a few times. This chain connects TRBV5-1 to TRBJ2-7; TRBD2 aligns across 10 bases. The CDR3 is 15 residues long. CDR1 is SGHRS, CDR2 YFSETQ, per germline. V shed 5 bases, J shed 6 bases, and the junction held 11 bases outside the gene matches. CDR3 in DNA: TGCGCCAGCAGTGCACGCTCTAGCGGGAGAAGCGAGCAGTACTTC. Translating gives CASSARSSGRSEQYF. Supplemented by reference TRBV5-1 and TRBJ2-7, the full variable domain reads KAGVTQTPRYLIKTRGQQVTLSCSPISGHRSVSWYQQTPGQGLQFLFEYFSETQRNKGNFPGRFSGRQFSNSRSEMNVSTLELGDSALYLCASSARSSGRSEQYFGPGTRLTVT.

The table lists this clonotype with many counts. The gene calls are TRBV7-9 and TRBJ2-1; TRBD1 or TRBD2 may be the D gene (5 bases each). The CDR3 extends over 15 amino acids. Trimming stripped 4 bases from V and 6 bases from J, with 16 bases between. Looked up from germline, CDR1 is SEHNR and CDR2 is FQNEAQ (reference sequence). CDR3 DNA: TGTGCCAGCAGCTCCCGGGACCCGCGGGTCAATGAGCAGTTCTTC. As protein: CASSSRDPRVNEQFF.

The rearrangement uses TRBV5-1 and TRBJ2-7; 7 positions agree with TRBD2. Germline CDR1 reads SGHRS; CDR2 reads YFSETQ. The CDR3 totals 16 residues. Trimming at V came to 2 bases and at J to 0 bases, leaving 8 bases not matched to a gene. CDR3 coding DNA: TGCGCCAGCAGCTTCACCGCAGCGGGACTCTCCTACGAGCAGTACTTC. It yields the protein CASSFTAAGLSYEQYF.

The V gene is TRBV7-8, the J gene TRBJ2-7; D is unresolved. Germline V lookup: CDR1 SGHVS, CDR2 FQNEAQ. This CDR3 is built from 14 residues. V lost 2 bases and J lost 0, with 8 bases in between. CDR3 sequence reads: CASSLNPNSYEQYF. The CDR3 coding sequence is TGTGCCAGCAGCTTAAATCCGAACTCCTACGAGCAGTACTTC.

The table lists this clonotype with many counts. The J gene is TRBJ1-1, the V gene TRBV12-3 or TRBV12-4; 8 nucleotides match TRBD1. This CDR3 has 15 amino acids. J was trimmed by 1 base and V by 4 bases; bases with no gene match: 5. Here the CDR3 DNA reads TGTGCCAGCAGTTGGTCGGACAGGGAGAACACTGAAGCTTTCTTT. Translation gives CASSWSDRENTEAFF.

This clonotype was counted a few times. This chain joins TRBV15 and TRBJ1-2; 7 positions match TRBD1. The CDR3 sequence is 14 residues long. Germline values: CDR1 LNHNV, CDR2 YYDKDF (reference sequence). Trimming took 5 bases from V and 3 from J; bases not matched to a gene: 6. The CDR3 spells CATSLTGPHYGYTF. As DNA, the CDR3 is TGTGCCACCAGCCTGACAGGGCCCCACTATGGCTACACCTTC.